A single sample gave rise to the 22 T cell receptor beta chains below, sequenced in a study of shared clonotypes between healthy human individuals. Assay used: immunoSEQ multiplex PCR; TCRdb lists only in-frame clones, some missing. The sample includes millions of clones, 85% to 95% seen only once; the top ten take 0.13%. Sequencing was done on a sample of naive CD4+ T cells sorted from blood. Regarding subset: CD45RA+ positively selected. These receptors originate from a man aged 18 to 30 in good health.

This chain uses TRBV9 with TRBJ2-5; 8 nucleotides match TRBD1. The CDR3 length is 14 residues. Per germline, CDR1 SGDLS and CDR2 YYNGEE. Unmatched junction bases numbered 3, after V lost 0 bases and J lost 5 bases. The CDR3 is CASSVDGDRETQYF. The CDR3, as DNA: TGTGCCAGCAGCGTAGATGGGGACAGGGAGACCCAGTACTTC.

The chain is built from TRBV29-1 and TRBJ2-4; 12 bases align to TRBD2. V gave up 3 bases and J gave up 0 bases; unmatched junction bases: 12. The CDR3 spans 19 residues. Germline V gives CDR1 SQVTM, CDR2 ANQGSEA. The CDR3 here is CSVDEPKTSGSGAKNIQYF. CDR3 in DNA: TGCAGCGTTGACGAACCTAAGACTAGCGGGAGCGGAGCCAAAAACATTCAGTACTTC.

The rearrangement uses TRBV6-5 and TRBJ1-6; D may be TRBD1 (5 bases). The CDR3 length is 15 residues. Germline CDR1 and CDR2: MNHEY and SVGAGI. Trimming left V 2 bases short and J 10 bases short, with 15 bases between. The CDR3 DNA reads TGTGCCAGCAGTTACCTTCGGCAGGGAGGATCACCCCTCCACTTT. This gives the protein CASSYLRQGGSPLHF.

The CDR3: CASSLGYGTGFTDTQYF. CDR3 DNA sequence: TGCGCCAGCAGCTTGGGGTACGGGACAGGGTTCACAGATACGCAGTATTTT. The chain employs TRBV5-1 and TRBJ2-3; TRBD1 agrees at 9 bases. Germline V lookup: CDR1 SGHRS, CDR2 YFSETQ. V dropped 0 bases and J dropped 2; count of bases not matched to a gene: 7. The CDR3 spans 17 residues.

In its sample, this clone was seen a few times. Other DNA sequences within the sample encode an identical CDR3. The V and J genes are TRBV9 and TRBJ2-7; D may be TRBD1 (6 bases). Germline CDR1 reads SGDLS; CDR2 reads YYNGEE. V was trimmed by 2 bases and J by 4 bases, leaving 13 bases between them. This CDR3 is 14 amino acids long. Here the CDR3 reads CASSVTQGSYEQYF. The CDR3 coding sequence is TGTGCCAGCAGCGTGACTCAGGGGTCGTACGAGCAGTACTTC.

This clone has a single count. This sequence joins TRBV11-3 and TRBJ2-1; tentatively, D is TRBD1 (6 bases). V was shortened by 1 base and J by 0 bases, with 7 bases between the two germline ends. CDR3 length: 15 residues. From germline, CDR1 is SGHNT and CDR2 YENEEA. In nucleotides, the CDR3 is TGTGCCAGCAGCTTAGTAGGGGGCTCCTACAATGAGCAGTTCTTC. Amino acid sequence: CASSLVGGSYNEQFF.

V gene TRBV28 combines with J gene TRBJ1-1; D is unclear. The CDR3 sequence is 13 residues long. Germline lookup yields CDR1 MDHEN and CDR2 SYDVKM. The V end lost 11 bases, the J end lost 5 bases, and 18 bases lay between the germline ends. CDR3 amino acids: CASGTAAGTEAFF. CDR3 bases: TGTGCCTCAGGTACAGCGGCGGGGACTGAAGCTTTCTTT. The entire variable domain, with the rest obtained from reference TRBV28 and TRBJ1-1, is as follows: DVKVTQSSRYLVKRTGEKVFLECVQDMDHENMFWYRQDPGLGLRLIYFSYDVKMKEKGDIPEGYSVSREKKERFSLILESASTNQTSMYLCASGTAAGTEAFFGQGTRLTVV.

The J gene is TRBJ2-7, the V gene TRBV29-1; D gene unclear. The V gene's germline CDR1 is SQVTM and CDR2 ANQGSEA. This CDR3 is built from 12 residues. Trimming cost V 5 bases and J 2 bases, with 10 bases left between them. The CDR3 sequence: CSVTDGTYEQYF. The DNA of the CDR3 is TGCAGCGTTACTGACGGCACCTACGAGCAGTACTTC.

This rearrangement joins TRBV4-1 to TRBJ1-2; D remains unclear. In germline, CDR1 is MGHRA, CDR2 YSYEKL. CDR3 length: 16 residues. V gave up 1 base and J gave up 4 bases, with 16 bases separating them. CDR3: CASSQAVREPFYGYTF. The CDR3 DNA is TGCGCCAGCAGCCAAGCTGTACGGGAGCCCTTCTATGGCTACACCTTC.

A remark on this clone: A read error may account for a junction end that differs from germline. The V gene is TRBV7-7, the J gene TRBJ1-3, with unresolved D. The CDR3 loop spans 14 amino acids. Germline V lookup: CDR1 SSHAT, CDR2 FNYEAQ (reference sequence). This chain's CDR3 is CASSPDLSGNTIYF. In DNA form, the CDR3 reads TGTGCTAGCAGCCCCGACCTATCTGGAAACACCATATATTTT.

On this clone: Other DNA sequences of this sample code for an identical CDR3. The V gene is TRBV6-6, the J gene TRBJ1-5, with TRBD1 matching over 9 bases. The germline V gene has CDR1 MNHNY and CDR2 SVGAGI (reference sequence). V dropped 5 bases and J dropped 2; count of bases not matched to a gene: 1. The CDR3 length is 14 residues. The CDR3 here is CASSRTGGNQPQHF. The CDR3 region has the DNA TGTGCCAGCAGTCGGACAGGGGGCAATCAGCCCCAGCATTTT.

This rearrangement joins TRBV5-4 to TRBJ1-2; the match to TRBD1 covers 12 bases. J was trimmed by 0 bases and V by 4 bases; bases with no gene match: 7. The V gene's germline CDR1 is SGHNT and CDR2 YYREEE (reference sequence). The CDR3 covers 17 residues. CDR3 protein: CASSAGQGAGANYGYTF. In DNA, the CDR3 is TGTGCCAGCAGCGCGGGACAGGGGGCAGGAGCTAACTATGGCTACACCTTC.

This sequence joins TRBV29-1 and TRBJ2-5, with D possibly TRBD2 on 6 matching bases. The CDR3 spans 14 residues. V was clipped by 0 bases and J by 4 bases, with 12 bases between them. Germline V CDR1 and CDR2: SQVTM, ANQGSEA. CDR3 DNA sequence: TGCAGCGTTGAAGATCTTTCAGCGGGAGAGACCCAGTACTTC. It translates to CSVEDLSAGETQYF.

The CDR3 bases are TGTGCCAGCGGCAGGGGTGCTAATGAAAAACTGTTTTTT. As protein: CASGRGANEKLFF. The chain has TRBV5-4 and TRBJ1-4; tentatively, D is TRBD1 (6 bases). V gave up 7 bases and J gave up 3 bases, with 10 bases separating them. CDR1 and CDR2 (germline): SGHNT, YYREEE (reference sequence). This CDR3 contains 13 residues. Together with reference TRBV5-4 and TRBJ1-4, the CDR3 gives the full variable domain: ETGVTQSPTHLIKTRGQQVTLRCSSQSGHNTVSWYQQALGQGPQFIFQYYREEENGRGNFPPRFSGLQFPNYSSELNVNALELDDSALYLCASGRGANEKLFFGSGTQLSVL.

In this sample, this clone turned up a few times. The chain combines TRBV7-3 with TRBJ2-3, with D possibly matching TRBD1 (5 bases). From germline, CDR1 is SGHTA and CDR2 FQGTGA. The V gene lost 6 bases and the J gene lost 4 bases, with 17 bases spanning the gap. The CDR3 extends over 15 amino acids. The CDR3 loop reads CASSQGASRPDTQYF. In DNA form, the CDR3 reads TGTGCCAGCAGTCAAGGGGCTAGTCGGCCAGATACGCAGTATTTT.

V and J are TRBV7-8 and TRBJ1-2; no definite D call. Germline lookup yields CDR1 SGHVS and CDR2 FQNEAQ. V was clipped by 4 bases and J by 3 bases, with 9 bases between them. The CDR3 spans 13 residues. The CDR3 spells CASSSRWDYGYTF. The CDR3 DNA is TGTGCCAGCAGCTCCCGCTGGGACTATGGCTACACCTTC. The full variable domain, with the rest looked up from reference TRBV7-8 and TRBJ1-2, is GAGVSQSPRYKVAKRGQDVALRCDPISGHVSLFWYQQALGQGPEFLTYFQNEAQLDKSGLPSDRFFAERPEGSVSTLKIQRTQQEDSAVYLCASSSRWDYGYTFGSGTRLTVV.

J is TRBJ2-2 and V is TRBV18, with D perhaps matching TRBD2 (6 bases). This CDR3 spans 14 amino acids. Germline V CDR1 and CDR2: KGHSH, LQKENI. V lost 5 bases to trimming and J lost 6 bases, with 13 bases between them. CDR3 sequence reads: CASSDGLSSGELFF. The CDR3 region has the DNA TGTGCCAGCTCAGATGGACTATCTTCCGGGGAGCTGTTTTTT.

The chain has TRBV29-1 and TRBJ2-7; no clear D. This CDR3 has 12 amino acids. Trimming took 3 bases from V and 2 from J, leaving 8 bases between them. Germline values: CDR1 SQVTM, CDR2 ANQGSEA. The CDR3, as DNA: TGCAGCGTTGAGTCCACAGCCTACGAGCAGTACTTC. Translated: CSVESTAYEQYF.

With respect to this clone: Other DNA sequences within the sample encode an identical CDR3. The genes are TRBV18 and TRBJ2-5, with no clear D. CDR3 length: 13 residues. Trimming shortened V by 6 bases and J by 5 bases, and 13 bases separated the two germline ends. The germline V gene encodes CDR1 KGHSH and CDR2 LQKENI. The CDR3 region is CASSPGLGETQYF. Written as DNA, the CDR3 is TGTGCCAGCTCCCCCGGGCTGGGGGAGACCCAGTACTTC.

The chain carries TRBV7-9 and TRBJ1-3; D is perhaps TRBD1 (6 bases). V was pared by 5 bases and J by 4 bases, with 15 bases between. Per germline, CDR1 SEHNR and CDR2 FQNEAQ (reference sequence). There are 15 residues in the CDR3. The CDR3 here is CASSQGTGSGNTIYF. CDR3 coding DNA: TGTGCCAGCAGCCAAGGTACAGGGTCAGGAAACACCATATATTTT.

The chain is built from TRBV6-5 and TRBJ1-5; maybe TRBD1 (5 bases). V was pared by 6 bases and J by 0 bases, with 12 bases between. Germline CDR1 and CDR2: MNHEY and SVGAGI. This CDR3 has 15 amino acids. The CDR3 coding sequence is TGTGCCAGCAGCCGCTGGCAGGGTAGCAATCAGCCCCAGCATTTT. It translates to CASSRWQGSNQPQHF.

This chain uses TRBV7-2 with TRBJ2-2; possible D gene TRBD2, 6 bases. Per germline, CDR1 SGHTA and CDR2 FQGNSA. The V end lost 5 bases, the J end lost 9 bases, and 22 bases lay between the germline ends. The CDR3 totals 16 residues. The CDR3 bases are TGTGCCAGCAGCCCCAGCGGGCTAGCTCTCGGCCGGGAGCTGTTTTTT. Translating it yields CASSPSGLALGRELFF. Based on the CDR3 plus reference TRBV7-2 and TRBJ2-2, the full variable domain is GAGVSQSPSNKVTEKGKDVELRCDPISGHTALYWYRQSLGQGLEFLIYFQGNSAPDKSGLPSDRFSAERTGGSVSTLTIQRTQQEDSAVYLCASSPSGLALGRELFFGEGSRLTVL.